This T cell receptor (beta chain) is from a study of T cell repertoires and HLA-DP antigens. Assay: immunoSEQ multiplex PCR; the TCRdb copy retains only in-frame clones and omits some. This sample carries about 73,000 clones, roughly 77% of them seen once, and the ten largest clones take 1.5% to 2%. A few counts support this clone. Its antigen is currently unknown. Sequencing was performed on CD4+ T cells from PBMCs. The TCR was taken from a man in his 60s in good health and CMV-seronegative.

CDR3 DNA sequence: TGTGCCAGCCGTAACAACAATGAGCAGTTCTTC. Amino acids: CASRNNNEQFF. V is TRBV7-9 and J is TRBJ2-1; D unclear. Germline V gives CDR1 SEHNR, CDR2 FQNEAQ (reference sequence). V was shortened by 8 bases and J by 5 bases, with 7 bases between the two germline ends. This CDR3 has 11 amino acids.